This TCR beta chain was found in a study of metastatic and nonmetastatic thyroid tumors. The J segment lost 4 bases and the V segment lost 5 bases, leaving 14 bases of the junction unmatched. The CDR3 sequence is 17 residues long. This clone is judged medium-sized (0.01 to 0.1%). Ahead of thyroid surgery, no patient had received treatment of any kind. TCRdb re-clonotyped the PCR reads via MiXCR. The data hold 15,000 to 20,000 clones, with 32% observed a single time. This TCR was recovered from a female donor with papillary thyroid cancer or a benign thyroid nodule (not recorded which). Some clones in this sample may be carry-over from other donors' samples. The sample comprised adjacent normal tissue. The rearrangement uses TRBV12-3 or TRBV12-4 and TRBJ2-7; 10 bases align to TRBD2. Here the CDR3 reads CASSPSGGSGGRYEQYF. The CDR3 DNA reads TGTGCCAGCAGTCCCTCCGGGGGTAGCGGGGGGCGGTACGAGCAGTACTTC.